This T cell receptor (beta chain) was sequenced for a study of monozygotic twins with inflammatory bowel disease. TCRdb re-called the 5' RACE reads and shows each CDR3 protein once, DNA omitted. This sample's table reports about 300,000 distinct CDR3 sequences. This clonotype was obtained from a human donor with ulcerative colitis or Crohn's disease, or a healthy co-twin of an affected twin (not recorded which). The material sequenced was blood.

The CDR3 loop reads CASSLSGSWGSISATLAKNIQYF. The rearrangement uses TRBV12-3 or TRBV12-4 and TRBJ2-4; the TRBD1 assignment by TCRdb is unverifiable without DNA. There are 23 residues in the CDR3.